The source of this TCR beta chain is a study of CD8 T cells in ankylosing spondylitis. TCRdb fed the 5' RACE reads into MiXCR, producing one record per CDR3 protein. The sample has roughly 160,000 distinct CDR3 sequences; roughly 10% are singletons. CDR1 and CDR2 from the germline V gene are LGHNA and YNFKEQ. V dropped 2 bases and J dropped 6 bases, with 7 bases sitting between them. CDR3 length: 13 amino acids. The clonotype comes from a female donor with ankylosing spondylitis or in good health (not recorded which). The chain has TRBV4-2 and TRBJ2-2, with no clear D. Sequenced: blood, either unsorted or a sorted T cell fraction (not recorded which). The CDR3 sequence: CASSQTSSGELFF. CDR3 sequence (DNA): TGTGCCAGCAGCCAAACTTCGTCCGGGGAGCTGTTTTTT.